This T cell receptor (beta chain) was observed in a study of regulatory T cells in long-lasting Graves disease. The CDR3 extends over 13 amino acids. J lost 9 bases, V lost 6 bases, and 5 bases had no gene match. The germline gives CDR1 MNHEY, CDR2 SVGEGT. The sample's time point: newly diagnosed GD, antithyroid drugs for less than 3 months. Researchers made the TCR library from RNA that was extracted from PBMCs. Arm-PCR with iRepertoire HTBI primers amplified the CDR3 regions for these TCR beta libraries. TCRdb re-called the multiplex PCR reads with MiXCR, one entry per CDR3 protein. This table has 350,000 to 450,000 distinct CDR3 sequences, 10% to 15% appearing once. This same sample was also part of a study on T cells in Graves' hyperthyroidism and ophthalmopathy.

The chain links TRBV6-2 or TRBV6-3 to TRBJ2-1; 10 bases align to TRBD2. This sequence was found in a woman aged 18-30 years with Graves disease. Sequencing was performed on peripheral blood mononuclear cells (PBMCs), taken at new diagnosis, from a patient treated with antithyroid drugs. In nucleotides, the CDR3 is TGTGCCAGCAGAGAAGCGGGAGGGGGTGAGCAGTTCTTC. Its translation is CASREAGGGEQFF.